This is a list of T cell receptor beta chains from one sample in a study of shared clonotypes between healthy human individuals. The repertoire was sequenced with immunoSEQ multiplex PCR; TCRdb's copy has only in-frame clones and lacks some. The sample lists roughly 680,000 clones, 72% seen once, with over 1.5% in the top ten. Source material: memory CD4+ T cells sorted from blood. These receptors were obtained from a woman younger than 45 in good health. Each CDR3 is given with its conserved first and last residue. Fields, in order: J gene, clone size, V gene, CDR3 protein. Part of the rows lack a size; the others show once, few, many or a class for expanded clones.

>TRBJ2-1|NA|TRBV7-6
CASSLGTSGSNEQFF
>TRBJ2-1|NA|TRBV5-8
CASTRLGGYNEQFF
>TRBJ1-2|NA|TRBV10-3
CAISESGWATNYGYTF
>TRBJ2-7|few|TRBV28
CASSLPGPNYEQYF
>TRBJ2-3|NA|TRBV30
CAWSTGGRPDTQYF
>TRBJ2-3|once|TRBV5-1
CASSLVWGADTQYF
>TRBJ2-6|NA|TRBV4-1
CASSQATGAAGANVLTF
>TRBJ2-5|few|TRBV4-1
CASSQGPGGSETQYF
>TRBJ1-4|many|TRBV25-1
CASSPGQGREKLFF
>TRBJ2-5|once|TRBV6-1
CASRGSGSFETQYF